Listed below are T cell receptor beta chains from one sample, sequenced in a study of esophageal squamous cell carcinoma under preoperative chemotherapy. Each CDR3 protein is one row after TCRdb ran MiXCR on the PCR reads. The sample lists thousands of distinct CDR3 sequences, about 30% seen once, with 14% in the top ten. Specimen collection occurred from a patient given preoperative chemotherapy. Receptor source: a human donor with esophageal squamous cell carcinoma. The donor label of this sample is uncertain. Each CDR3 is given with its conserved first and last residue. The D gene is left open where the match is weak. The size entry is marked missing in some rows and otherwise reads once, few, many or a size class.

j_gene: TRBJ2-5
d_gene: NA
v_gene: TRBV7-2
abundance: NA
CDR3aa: CASSVGLRNQQVF
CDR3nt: TGTGCCAGCAGCGTGGGACTGCGCAATCAGCAGGTCTTC

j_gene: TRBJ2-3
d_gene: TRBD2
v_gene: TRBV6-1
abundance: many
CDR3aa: CASSPGGGLGTDTQYF
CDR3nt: TGTGCCAGCAGTCCCGGGGGGGGACTAGGGACAGATACGCAGTATTTT

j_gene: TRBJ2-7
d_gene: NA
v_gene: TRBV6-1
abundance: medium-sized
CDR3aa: CASTKDNPPYEQYF
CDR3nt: TGTGCCAGCACTAAAGACAACCCCCCCTACGAGCAGTACTTC

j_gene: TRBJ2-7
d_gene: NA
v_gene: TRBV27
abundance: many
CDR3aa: CATSRGYEQYF
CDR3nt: TGTGCCACCTCCAGAGGTTACGAGCAGTACTTC

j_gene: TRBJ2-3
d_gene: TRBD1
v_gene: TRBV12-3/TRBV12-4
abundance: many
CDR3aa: CASSLAGTGGTDTQYF
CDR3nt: TGTGCCAGCAGTTTAGCCGGGACAGGGGGAACAGATACGCAGTATTTT

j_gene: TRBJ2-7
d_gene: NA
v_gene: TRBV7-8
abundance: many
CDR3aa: CASSLGPSFKGEQYF
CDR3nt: TGTGCCAGCAGCCTAGGTCCGTCCTTTAAGGGAGAGCAGTACTTC

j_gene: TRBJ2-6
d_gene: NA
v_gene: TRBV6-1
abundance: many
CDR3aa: CATKSPPRDARSGANVLTF
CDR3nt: TGTGCCACCAAATCCCCTCCGAGGGACGCCCGCTCTGGGGCCAACGTCCTGACTTTC

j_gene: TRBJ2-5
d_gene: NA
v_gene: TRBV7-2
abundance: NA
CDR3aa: CASGDGGFSEEFF
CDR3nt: TGTGCCAGCGGCGATGGCGGGTTTAGTGAGGAGTTCTTC

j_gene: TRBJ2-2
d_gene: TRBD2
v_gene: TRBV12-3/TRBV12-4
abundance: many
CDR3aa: CASSLGGMGPGELFF
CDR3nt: TGTGCCAGCAGTCTGGGGGGGATGGGGCCCGGGGAGCTGTTTTTT

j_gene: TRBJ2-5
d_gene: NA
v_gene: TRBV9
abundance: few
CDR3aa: CASSVNRGGQETQYF
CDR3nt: TGTGCCAGCAGCGTAAACAGGGGGGGCCAAGAGACCCAGTACTTC

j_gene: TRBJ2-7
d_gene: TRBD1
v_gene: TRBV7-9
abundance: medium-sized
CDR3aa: CASSSDEGQGANNEQYF
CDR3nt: TGTGCCAGCAGCTCGGACGAAGGACAGGGGGCCAACAATGAGCAGTACTTC

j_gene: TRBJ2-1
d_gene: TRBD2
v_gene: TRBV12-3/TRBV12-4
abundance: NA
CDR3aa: CASSPTSADDEQFF
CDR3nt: TGTGCCAGCAGTCCGACTAGCGCTGACGATGAGCAGTTCTTC